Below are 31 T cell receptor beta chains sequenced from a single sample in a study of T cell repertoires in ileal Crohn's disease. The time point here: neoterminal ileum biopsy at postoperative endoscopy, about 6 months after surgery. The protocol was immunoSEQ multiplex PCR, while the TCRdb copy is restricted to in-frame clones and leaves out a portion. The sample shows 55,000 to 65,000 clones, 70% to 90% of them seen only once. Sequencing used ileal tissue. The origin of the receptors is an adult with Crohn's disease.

The CDR3 nucleotides read TGTGCCAGCAGCTTGGCGCGGGAGAGGCCCTACGAGCAGTACTTC. Protein: CASSLARERPYEQYF. The V and J genes are TRBV5-4 and TRBJ2-7, with 7 bases matching TRBD2. Germline CDR1 and CDR2: SGHNT and YYREEE (reference sequence). CDR3 length: 15 amino acids. J lost 2 bases, V lost 0 bases, and 5 bases had no gene match.

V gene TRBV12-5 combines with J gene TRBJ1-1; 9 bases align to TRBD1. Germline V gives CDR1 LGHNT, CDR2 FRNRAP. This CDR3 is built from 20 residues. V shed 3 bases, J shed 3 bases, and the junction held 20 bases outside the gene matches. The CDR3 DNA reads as TGTGCTAGTGGTTTCTTAATTGGGGGTGGGACAGGGAGCGGCGACACTGAAGCTTTCTTT. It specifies CASGFLIGGGTGSGDTEAFF.

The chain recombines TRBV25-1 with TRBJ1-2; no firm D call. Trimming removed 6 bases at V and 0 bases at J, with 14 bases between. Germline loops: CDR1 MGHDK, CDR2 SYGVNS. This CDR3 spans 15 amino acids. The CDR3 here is CASSASRHPNYGYTF. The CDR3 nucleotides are TGTGCCAGCAGCGCATCGCGGCACCCTAACTATGGCTACACCTTC.

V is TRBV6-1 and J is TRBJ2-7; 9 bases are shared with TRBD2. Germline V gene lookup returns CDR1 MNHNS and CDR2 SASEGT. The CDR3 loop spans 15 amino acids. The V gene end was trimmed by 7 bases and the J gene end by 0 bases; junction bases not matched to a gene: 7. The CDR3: CASTLSGGLSYEQYV. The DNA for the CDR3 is TGTGCCAGCACCTTGAGCGGGGGGCTCTCCTACGAGCAGTACGTC.

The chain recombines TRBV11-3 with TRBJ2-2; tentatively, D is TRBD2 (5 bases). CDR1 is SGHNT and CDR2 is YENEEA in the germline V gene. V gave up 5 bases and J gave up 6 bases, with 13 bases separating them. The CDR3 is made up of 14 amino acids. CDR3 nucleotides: TGTGCCAGCAGCCCCCGGACTTCGGCCGGGGAGCTGTTTTTT. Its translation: CASSPRTSAGELFF. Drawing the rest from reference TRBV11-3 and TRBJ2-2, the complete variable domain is EAGVVQSPRYKIIEKKQPVAFWCNPISGHNTLYWYLQNLGQGPELLIRYENEEAVDDSQLPKDRFSAERLKGVDSTLKIQPAELGDSAVYLCASSPRTSAGELFFGEGSRLTVL.

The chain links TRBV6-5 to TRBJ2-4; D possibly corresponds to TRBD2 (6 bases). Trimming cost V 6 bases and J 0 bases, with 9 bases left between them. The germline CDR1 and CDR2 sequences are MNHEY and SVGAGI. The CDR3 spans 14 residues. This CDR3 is CASSPGLAKNIQYF. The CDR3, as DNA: TGTGCCAGCAGCCCGGGACTAGCCAAAAACATTCAGTACTTC.

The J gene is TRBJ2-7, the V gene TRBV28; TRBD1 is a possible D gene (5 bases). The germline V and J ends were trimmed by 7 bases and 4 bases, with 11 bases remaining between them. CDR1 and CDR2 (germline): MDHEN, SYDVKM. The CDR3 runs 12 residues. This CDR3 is CASKGPGYEQYV. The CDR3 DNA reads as TGTGCCAGCAAAGGACCAGGGTACGAGCAGTACGTC.

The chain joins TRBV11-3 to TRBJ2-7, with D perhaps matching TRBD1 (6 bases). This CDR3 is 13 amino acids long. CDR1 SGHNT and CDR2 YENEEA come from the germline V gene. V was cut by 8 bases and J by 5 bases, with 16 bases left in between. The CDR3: CASGPRGIHEQYF. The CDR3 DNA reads TGTGCCAGCGGTCCAAGGGGGATCCACGAGCAGTACTTC.

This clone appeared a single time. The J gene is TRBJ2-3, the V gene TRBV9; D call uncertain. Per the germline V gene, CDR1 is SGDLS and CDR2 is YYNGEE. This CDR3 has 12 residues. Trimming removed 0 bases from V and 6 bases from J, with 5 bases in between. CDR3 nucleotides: TGTGCCAGCAGCGTAGTGGGCGATACGCAGTATTTT. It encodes CASSVVGDTQYF.

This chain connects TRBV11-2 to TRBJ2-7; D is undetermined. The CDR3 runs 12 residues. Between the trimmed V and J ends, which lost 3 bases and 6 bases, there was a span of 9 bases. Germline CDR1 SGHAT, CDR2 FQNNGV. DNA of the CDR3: TGTGCCAGCAGCTTGCCCCGCGCCGAGCAGTACTTC. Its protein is CASSLPRAEQYF.

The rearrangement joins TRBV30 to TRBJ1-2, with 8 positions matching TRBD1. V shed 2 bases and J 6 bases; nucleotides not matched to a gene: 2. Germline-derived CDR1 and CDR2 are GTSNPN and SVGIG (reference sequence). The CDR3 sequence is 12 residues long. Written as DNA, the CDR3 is TGTGCCTGGAGTTCGACAGGGGATGGCTACACCTTC. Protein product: CAWSSTGDGYTF.

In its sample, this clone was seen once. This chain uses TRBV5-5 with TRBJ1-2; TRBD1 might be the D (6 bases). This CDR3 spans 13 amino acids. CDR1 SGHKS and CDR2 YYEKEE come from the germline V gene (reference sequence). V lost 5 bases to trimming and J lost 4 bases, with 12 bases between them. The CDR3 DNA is TGTGCCAGCAGTCGCTCGACAGGCTATGGCTACACCTTC. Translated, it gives CASSRSTGYGYTF.

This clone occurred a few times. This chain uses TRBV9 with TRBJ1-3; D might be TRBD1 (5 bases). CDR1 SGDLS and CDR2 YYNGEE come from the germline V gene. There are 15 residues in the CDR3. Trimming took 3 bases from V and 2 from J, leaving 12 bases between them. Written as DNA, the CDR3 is TGTGCCAGCAGCGAGCTGGAAGGGGCTGGAAACACCATATATTTT. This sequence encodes CASSELEGAGNTIYF.

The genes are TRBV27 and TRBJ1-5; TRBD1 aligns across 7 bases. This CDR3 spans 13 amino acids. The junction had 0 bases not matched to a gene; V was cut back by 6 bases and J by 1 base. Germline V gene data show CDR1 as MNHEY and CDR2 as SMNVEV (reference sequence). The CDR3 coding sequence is TGTGCCAGCAGGGGACAGAGCAATCAGCCCCAGCATTTT. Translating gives CASRGQSNQPQHF.

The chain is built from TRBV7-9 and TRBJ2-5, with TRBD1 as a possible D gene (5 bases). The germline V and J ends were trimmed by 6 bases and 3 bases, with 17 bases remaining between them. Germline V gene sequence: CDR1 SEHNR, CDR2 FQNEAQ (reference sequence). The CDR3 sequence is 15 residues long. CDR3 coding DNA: TGTGCCAGCAGACTTGGCCGGGCAGGGAAAGAGACCCAGTACTTC. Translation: CASRLGRAGKETQYF.

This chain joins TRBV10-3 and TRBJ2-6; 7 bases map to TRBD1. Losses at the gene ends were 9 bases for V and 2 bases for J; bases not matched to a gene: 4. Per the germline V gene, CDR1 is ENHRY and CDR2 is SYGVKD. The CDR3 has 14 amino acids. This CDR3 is CAIKRGPGANVLTF. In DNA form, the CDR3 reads TGTGCCATTAAGAGGGGGCCTGGGGCCAACGTCCTGACTTTC.

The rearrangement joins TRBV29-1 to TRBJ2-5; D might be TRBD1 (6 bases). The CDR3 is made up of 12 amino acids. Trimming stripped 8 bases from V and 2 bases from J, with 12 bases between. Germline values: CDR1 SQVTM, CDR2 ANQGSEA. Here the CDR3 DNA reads TGCAGCCTTAGGGGGAAGCAAGAGACCCAGTACTTC. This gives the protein CSLRGKQETQYF. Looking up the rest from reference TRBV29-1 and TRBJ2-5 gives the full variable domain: SAVISQKPSRDICQRGTSLTIQCQVDSQVTMMFWYRQQPGQSLTLIATANQGSEATYESGFVIDKFPISRPNLTFSTLTVSNMSPEDSSIYLCSLRGKQETQYFGPGTRLLVL.

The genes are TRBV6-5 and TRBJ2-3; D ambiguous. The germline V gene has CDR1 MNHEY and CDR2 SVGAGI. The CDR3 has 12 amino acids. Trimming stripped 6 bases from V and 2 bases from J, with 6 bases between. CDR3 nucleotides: TGTGCCAGCAGCCCTAACACAGATACGCAGTATTTT. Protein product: CASSPNTDTQYF.

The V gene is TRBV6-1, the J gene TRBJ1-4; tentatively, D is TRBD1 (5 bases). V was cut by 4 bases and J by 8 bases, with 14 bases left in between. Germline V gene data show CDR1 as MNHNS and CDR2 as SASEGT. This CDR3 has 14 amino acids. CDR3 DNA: TGTGCCAGCAGTGCAGGGAGGGTTAGAGAAAAACTGTTTTTT. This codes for CASSAGRVREKLFF.

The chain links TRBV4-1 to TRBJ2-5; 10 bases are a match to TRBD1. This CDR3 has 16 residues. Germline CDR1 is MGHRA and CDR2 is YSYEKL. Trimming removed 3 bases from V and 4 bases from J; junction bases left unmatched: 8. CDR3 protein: CASSQTGTGVGETQYF. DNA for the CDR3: TGCGCCAGCAGCCAGACCGGGACAGGGGTTGGAGAGACCCAGTACTTC.

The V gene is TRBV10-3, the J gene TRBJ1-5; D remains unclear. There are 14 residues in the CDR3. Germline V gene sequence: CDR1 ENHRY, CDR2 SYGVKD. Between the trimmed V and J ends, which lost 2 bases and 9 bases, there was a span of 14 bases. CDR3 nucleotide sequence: TGTGCCATCAGTGAGGATCCTGAGGTTAGGCCCCAGCATTTT. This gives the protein CAISEDPEVRPQHF.

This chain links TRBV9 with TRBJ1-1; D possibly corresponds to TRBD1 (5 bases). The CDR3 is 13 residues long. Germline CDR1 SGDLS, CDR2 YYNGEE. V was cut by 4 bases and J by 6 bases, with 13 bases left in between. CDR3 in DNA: TGTGCCAGCAGCAGTCCCTGGGGCGCTGAAGCTTTCTTT. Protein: CASSSPWGAEAFF. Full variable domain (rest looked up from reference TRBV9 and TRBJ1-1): DSGVTQTPKHLITATGQRVTLRCSPRSGDLSVYWYQQSLDQGLQFLIQYYNGEERAKGNILERFSAQQFPDLHSELNLSSLELGDSALYFCASSSPWGAEAFFGQGTRLTVV.

The chain's CDR3 is CASSTVFRQGVRNEQFF. The DNA for the CDR3 is TGTGCCAGCAGTACGGTTTTTCGACAGGGAGTTCGCAATGAGCAGTTCTTC. The V gene is TRBV28, the J gene TRBJ2-1; 7 nucleotides line up with TRBD1. The J segment lost 6 bases and the V segment lost 5 bases, leaving 16 bases of the junction unmatched. Germline V gene data show CDR1 as MDHEN and CDR2 as SYDVKM. The CDR3 spans 17 residues.

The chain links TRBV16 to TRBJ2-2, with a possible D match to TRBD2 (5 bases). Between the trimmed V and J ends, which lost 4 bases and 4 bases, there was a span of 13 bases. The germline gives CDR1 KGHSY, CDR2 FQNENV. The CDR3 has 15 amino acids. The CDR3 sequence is CASSPRGSLTGELFF. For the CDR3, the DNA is TGTGCCAGCAGCCCTCGGGGATCTCTCACCGGGGAGCTGTTTTTT.

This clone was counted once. CDR3 bases: TGTGCCAGCTCGACTGAAACAACCGGGGAAGCTTTCTTT. Translating it yields CASSTETTGEAFF. This chain joins TRBV7-6 and TRBJ1-1; the D is unclear. Trimming removed 8 bases from V and 8 bases from J, with 18 bases in between. The CDR3 is made up of 13 amino acids. CDR1 and CDR2 from the germline V gene are SGHVS and FNYEAQ.

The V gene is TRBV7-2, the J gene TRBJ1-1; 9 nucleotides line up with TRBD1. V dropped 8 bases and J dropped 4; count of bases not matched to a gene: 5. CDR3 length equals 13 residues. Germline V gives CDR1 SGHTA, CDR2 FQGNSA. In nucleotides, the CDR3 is TGTGCCAGCGGGGACAGGGTTAGCACTGAAGCTTTCTTT. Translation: CASGDRVSTEAFF. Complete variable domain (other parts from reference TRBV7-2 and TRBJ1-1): GAGVSQSPSNKVTEKGKDVELRCDPISGHTALYWYRQSLGQGLEFLIYFQGNSAPDKSGLPSDRFSAERTGGSVSTLTIQRTQQEDSAVYLCASGDRVSTEAFFGQGTRLTVV.

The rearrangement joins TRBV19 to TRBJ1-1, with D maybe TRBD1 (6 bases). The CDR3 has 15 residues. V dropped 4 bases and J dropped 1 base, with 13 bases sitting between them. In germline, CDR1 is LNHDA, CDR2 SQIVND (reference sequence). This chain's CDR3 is CASSTGQIRNTEAFF. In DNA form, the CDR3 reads TGTGCCAGTAGTACCGGACAGATAAGGAACACTGAAGCTTTCTTT.

CDR3 sequence reads: CTSSQEGGGGNEQFF. CDR3 DNA: TGCACCAGCAGCCAAGAAGGAGGGGGGGGCAATGAGCAGTTCTTC. The genes are TRBV1 and TRBJ2-1; the table's D call TRBD2 went unverified against the DNA. TRBV1 has pseudogene status. The CDR3 loop spans 15 amino acids.

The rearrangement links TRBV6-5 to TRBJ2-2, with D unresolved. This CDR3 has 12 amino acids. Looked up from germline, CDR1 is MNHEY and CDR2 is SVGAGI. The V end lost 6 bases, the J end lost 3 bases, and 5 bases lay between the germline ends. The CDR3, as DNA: TGTGCCAGCAGACGGTACACCGGGGAGCTGTTTTTT. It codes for CASRRYTGELFF.

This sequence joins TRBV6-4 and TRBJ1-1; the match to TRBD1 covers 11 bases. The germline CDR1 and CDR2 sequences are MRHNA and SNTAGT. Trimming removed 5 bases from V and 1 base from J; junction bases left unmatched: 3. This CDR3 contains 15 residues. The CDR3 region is CASSRTGGPNTEAFF. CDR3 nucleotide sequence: TGTGCCAGCAGTCGGACAGGGGGCCCGAACACTGAAGCTTTCTTT.

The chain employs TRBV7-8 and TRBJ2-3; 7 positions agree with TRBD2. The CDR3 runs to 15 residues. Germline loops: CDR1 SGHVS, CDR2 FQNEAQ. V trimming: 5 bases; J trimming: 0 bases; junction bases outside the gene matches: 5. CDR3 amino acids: CASSVLAESTDTQYF. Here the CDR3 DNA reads TGTGCCAGCAGCGTCCTAGCGGAGAGCACAGATACGCAGTATTTT.